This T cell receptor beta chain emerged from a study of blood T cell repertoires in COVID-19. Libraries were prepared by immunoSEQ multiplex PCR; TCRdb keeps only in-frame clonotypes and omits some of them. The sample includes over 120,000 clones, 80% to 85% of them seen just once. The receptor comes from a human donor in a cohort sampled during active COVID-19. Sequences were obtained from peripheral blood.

The CDR3 DNA is TGTGCCAGCGTTCCTCCGGACCAAGAGACCCAGTACTTC. Residues: CASVPPDQETQYF. The V and J genes are TRBV3-1 (or the pseudogene TRBV3-2) and TRBJ2-5; D is unresolved. The germline V gene encodes CDR1 LGHDT and CDR2 YNNKEL (reference sequence). Trimming took 8 bases from V and 0 from J, leaving 10 bases between them. The CDR3 has 13 amino acids.